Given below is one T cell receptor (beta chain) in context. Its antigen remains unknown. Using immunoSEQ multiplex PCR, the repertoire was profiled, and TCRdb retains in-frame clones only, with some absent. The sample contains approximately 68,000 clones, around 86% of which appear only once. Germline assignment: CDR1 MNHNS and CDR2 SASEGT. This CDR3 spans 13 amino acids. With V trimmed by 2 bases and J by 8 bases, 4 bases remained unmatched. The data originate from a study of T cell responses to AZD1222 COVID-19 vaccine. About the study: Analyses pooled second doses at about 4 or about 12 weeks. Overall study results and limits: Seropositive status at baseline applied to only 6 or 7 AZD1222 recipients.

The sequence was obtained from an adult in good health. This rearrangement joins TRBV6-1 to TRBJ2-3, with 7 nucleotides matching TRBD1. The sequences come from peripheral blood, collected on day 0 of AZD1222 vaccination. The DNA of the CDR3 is TGTGCCAGCAGTGAACCGAACAGGGGTACGCAGTATTTT. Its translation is CASSEPNRGTQYF.